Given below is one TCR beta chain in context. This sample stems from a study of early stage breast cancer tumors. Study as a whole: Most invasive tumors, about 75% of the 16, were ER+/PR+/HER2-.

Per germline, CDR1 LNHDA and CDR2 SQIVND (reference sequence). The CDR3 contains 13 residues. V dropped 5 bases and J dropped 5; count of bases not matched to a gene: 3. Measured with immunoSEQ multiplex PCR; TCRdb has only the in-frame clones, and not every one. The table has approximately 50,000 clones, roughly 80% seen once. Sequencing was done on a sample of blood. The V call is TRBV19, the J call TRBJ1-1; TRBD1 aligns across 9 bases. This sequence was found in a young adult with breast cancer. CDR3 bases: TGTGCCAGTAGTTACGGACAGGGGACTGAAGCTTTCTTT. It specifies CASSYGQGTEAFF.